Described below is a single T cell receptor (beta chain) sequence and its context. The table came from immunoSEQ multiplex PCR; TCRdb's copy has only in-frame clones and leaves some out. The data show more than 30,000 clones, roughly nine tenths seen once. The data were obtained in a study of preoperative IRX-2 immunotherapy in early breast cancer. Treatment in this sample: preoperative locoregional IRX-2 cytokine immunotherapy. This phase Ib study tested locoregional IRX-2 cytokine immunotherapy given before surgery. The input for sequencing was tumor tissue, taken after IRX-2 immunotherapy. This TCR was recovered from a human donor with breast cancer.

The CDR3 is CASRGGKGRVLPEIYEQYF. The CDR3 DNA reads TGCGCCAGCCGGGGGGGTAAGGGCAGGGTCCTACCGGAAATATACGAGCAGTACTTC. The rearrangement uses TRBV10-1 and TRBJ2-7; TRBD2 matches at 8 bases. Per germline, CDR1 WNHNN and CDR2 SYGVQD (reference sequence). The CDR3 spans 19 residues. The trim removed 8 bases at V and 4 bases at J, leaving 25 bases unmatched.